This T cell receptor beta chain was profiled in a study of beta chain features in type 1 diabetes (dated by TCRdb to the late 2010s). Looking at the study overall: Mean age, gender distribution, total cell number and subset yield did not differ between patients and healthy donors. A total of 90 million to 130 million sorted cells were examined across all samples, and a strong correlation was observed between cell number per subset and RNA yield. Whereas all 28 donors provided naive and central memory subsets, regulatory and stem cell-like memory subsets were isolated from just 8 patients and roughly eight healthy donors. The study compared the TCRB repertoires of sorted circulating CD4+ T cell subsets in recently diagnosed type 1 diabetes patients with those in matched healthy donors.

The germline V and J ends show losses of 3 bases and 0 bases respectively, and no gene match explains 11 bases of the junction. Taken from the germline V gene, the CDR1 and CDR2 loops are SGDLS and YYNGEE. Counted from cysteine to phenylalanine, this CDR3 has 19 amino acids. The DNA shown is the 57-base CDR3, in frame from base 1. Findings and caveats that apply to the study as a whole: PCR might favor shorter templates, but patient and control samples were amplified and corrected together, so any skew would affect both groups equally. At VDJ recombination sites, type 1 diabetes patients had fewer insertions and more deleted nucleotides, which implies abnormalities in thymic rearrangement. The naive, central memory and regulatory TCRB repertoires appeared to resemble one another more closely among patients than among healthy donors. Type 1 diabetes patients showed a moderate but significant shortening of TCRB CDR3 length in all four CD4+ subsets. Because cDNA was sequenced instead of genomic DNA, highly expressing activated cells could be over-represented, though the groups showed no difference in activation or CD3 levels. Only small numbers of individuals were included in the HLA sub-analyses, which left unresolved whether HLA type had any influence on TCRB rearrangement.

This clone appeared a few times. The antigen it recognizes is unknown. The sample holds no much larger clone one base away, and base qualities are not on file. All of the isolated RNA was reverse transcribed with the High Capacity cDNA Reverse Transcription Kit, so expressed TCRB transcripts were sequenced. Naive, central memory and regulatory T cell samples underwent deep immunoSEQ sequencing, averaging around 4 million total reads per sample. After sorted cells were lysed in RLT buffer, RNA was extracted with DNase-treated RNeasy Micro or Mini kits, with the choice depending on cell number. To prevent cross-contamination, every cell subset was processed on its own, while patient and healthy donor samples were processed together. Using the immunoSEQ multiplex PCR, TCRB sequences were amplified from cDNA into 87-bp fragments spanning the CDR3 region. Amplicons were sequenced on the Illumina HiSeq platform. Per the source publication's procedure: PCR bias was corrected computationally using synthetic template baselines, and reads within Hamming distance 2 were collapsed, with unmergeable singletons discarded. Reads were aligned against IMGT so that V, D and J genes, CDR3 length and insertions or deletions at six rearrangement sites could be assigned. Within each subset, clonotype counts were normalized to sorted cell number, after which true diversity and Gini coefficients were computed with the tcR R package. The overlap coefficient, calculated on TCRB nucleotide sequences, was used to quantify repertoire sharing. Out-of-frame TCRB sequences from naive cells were analyzed to stand in for the pre-selection repertoire. The immuneACCESS repertoire file appears here via TCRdb, limited to in-frame rearrangements. These files lack a portion of the clones; in checked studies, under half of the deficit traces to unresolved V genes, and the cause of the others is not known. The V and J calls and the clone size are those of that table, but D and trimming were determined from the DNA. This sample lists roughly 330,000 clones; about 10% were detected once. 0.015% of the sample rests with the top ten.

Each donor gave one peripheral blood draw, around 0.12 L on average, collected into heparinised tubes. Naive, central memory, regulatory and stem cell-like memory CD4+ T cells were sorted on a BD FACSAria II using a panel including CD45RO, CCR7, CD25, CD127, CD95 and CD27. All sorted populations exceeded 95% purity. PBMCs were isolated right away by Lymphoprep density gradient centrifugation and were stained directly, without culture. So that batch effects would be minimized, each experiment stained and sorted samples in pairs, pairing one healthy donor with one patient. The TCR comes from a woman aged 25 to 45 in good health. Sequences were obtained from naive CD4+ T cells from blood. Interpreted using the paper, the cell subset or site label stands for: true naive CD4+ T cells. The rearranged segments are TRBV9 and TRBJ2-6; 8 bases in between match TRBD1. The nucleotide sequence reads as follows: TGTGCCAGCAGCGGGCCACGGGCAGGGGGCCTCTCTGGGGCCAACGTCCTGACTTTC. It codes for CASSGPRAGGLSGANVLTF.